Sequencing of this T cell receptor beta chain was carried out in a study of T cells in Graves' hyperthyroidism and ophthalmopathy. Amplified TCR beta CDR3 regions derived from RNA transcripts. First-round RT-PCR targeting the TCR CDR3 was performed with the HTBI primer set. TCRdb redid the calling of the multiplex PCR reads with MiXCR, one entry per CDR3 protein. The top ten clones hold around 19% of a sample with 450,000 to 700,000 distinct CDR3 sequences, 46% of them seen once. Germline CDR1 and CDR2: DFQATT and SNEGSKA (reference sequence). The CDR3 spans 13 residues. With V trimmed by 6 bases and J by 6 bases, 9 bases remained unmatched.

The chain joins TRBV20-1 to TRBJ1-1; 8 bases map to TRBD1. The sample comprised peripheral blood or thyroid tissue (not recorded which). The origin of this receptor is an adult woman with Graves' disease, either hyperthyroidism or ophthalmopathy (not recorded which). The CDR3 reads CSAPPDRVSEAFF. CDR3 DNA: TGCAGTGCCCCCCCGGACAGGGTTTCTGAAGCTTTCTTT.